These 22 T cell receptor beta chains originate from one sample sequenced in a study of T cell clones after liver transplantation. Clones were read by immunoSEQ multiplex PCR, and TCRdb kept only the in-frame ones, dropping some. The data show more than 65,000 clones, over 85% seen once. The specimen comprised CD4+ T cells from blood, sampled before liver transplant. The receptors come from a human donor who received a liver transplant.

The chain combines TRBV6-1 with TRBJ1-1; perhaps TRBD1 as D (6 bases). This CDR3 has 14 amino acids. The germline CDR1 and CDR2 sequences are MNHNS and SASEGT. The V gene lost 2 bases and the J gene lost 6 bases, with 13 bases spanning the gap. The CDR3 region has the DNA TGTGCCAGCAGTGAACTAGGGGGACAAGCTGAAGCTTTCTTT. Encoded protein: CASSELGGQAEAFF.

This sequence joins TRBV28 and TRBJ2-5, with D uncertain. V gave up 6 bases and J gave up 6 bases, with 17 bases separating them. Germline V gene sequence: CDR1 MDHEN, CDR2 SYDVKM. There are 14 residues in the CDR3. CDR3: CASRLAPVYQTQYF. The DNA of the CDR3 is TGTGCCAGCAGGTTAGCCCCCGTTTATCAGACCCAGTACTTC.

This rearrangement joins TRBV7-8 to TRBJ1-1; D possibly corresponds to TRBD1 (5 bases). The germline CDR1 and CDR2 sequences are SGHVS and FQNEAQ. The CDR3 length is 13 residues. V gave up 2 bases and J gave up 6 bases, with 10 bases separating them. CDR3 loop: CASSLRRDAEAFF. DNA of the CDR3: TGTGCCAGCAGCTTACGCAGGGACGCTGAAGCTTTCTTT.

The chain uses TRBV14 and TRBJ2-3; 9 bases are a match to TRBD1. Looked up from germline, CDR1 is SGHDN and CDR2 is FVKESK. The CDR3 length is 15 residues. With V trimmed by 2 bases and J by 1 base, 1 base remained unmatched. The CDR3: CASSQRTGGTDTQYF. The CDR3 region has the DNA TGTGCCAGCAGCCAAAGGACAGGGGGCACAGATACGCAGTATTTT. The full variable domain, with the rest looked up from reference TRBV14 and TRBJ2-3, is EAGVTQFPSHSVIEKGQTVTLRCDPISGHDNLYWYRRVMGKEIKFLLHFVKESKQDESGMPNNRFLAERTGGTYSTLKVQPAELEDSGVYFCASSQRTGGTDTQYFGPGTRLTVL.

This chain joins TRBV11-2 and TRBJ2-7; 11 bases agree with TRBD2. Trimming removed 7 bases from V and 4 bases from J; junction bases left unmatched: 9. The CDR3 is made up of 15 amino acids. CDR1 SGHAT and CDR2 FQNNGV come from the germline V gene. For the CDR3, the DNA is TGTGCCAGCACCCGCGAACTAGCGGGAGTATACGAGCAGTACTTC. It yields the protein CASTRELAGVYEQYF.

The CDR3: CSVGNRGAQETQYF. DNA for the CDR3: TGCAGCGTTGGAAACAGGGGTGCGCAGGAGACCCAGTACTTC. V gene TRBV29-1 combines with J gene TRBJ2-5; 7 nucleotides align to TRBD1. CDR3 length: 14 residues. Germline trimming cut 4 bases from V and 5 bases from J; bases unmatched to any gene: 10. The germline V gene encodes CDR1 SQVTM and CDR2 ANQGSEA.

The chain is built from TRBV2 and TRBJ1-2; D gene ambiguous. The CDR3 contains 15 residues. Germline values: CDR1 SNHLY, CDR2 FYNNEI. Deletions cut 5 bases from V and 4 bases from J, with 17 bases between. Here the CDR3 reads CASSRNTGSIYGYTF. DNA of the CDR3: TGTGCCAGCAGTCGAAACACCGGGTCCATCTATGGCTACACCTTC. The full variable domain, rest sourced from reference TRBV2 and TRBJ1-2, is EPEVTQTPSHQVTQMGQEVILRCVPISNHLYFYWYRQILGQKVEFLVSFYNNEISEKSEIFDDQFSVERPDGSNFTLKIRSTKLEDSAMYFCASSRNTGSIYGYTFGSGTRLTVV.

The chain employs TRBV27 and TRBJ2-7, with 9 positions matching TRBD1. The V segment lost 5 bases and the J segment 6 bases; nucleotides outside the gene matches: 11. From germline, CDR1 is MNHEY and CDR2 SMNVEV (reference sequence). The CDR3 is 15 amino acids. The CDR3 bases are TGTGCCAGCAGTCGACCCGGGACAGGGTTAGTCGAGCAGTACTTC. The encoded protein is CASSRPGTGLVEQYF.

V usage is TRBV21-1 and J usage is TRBJ2-2; the table calls TRBD2, which could not be checked here. TRBV21-1 has pseudogene status. CDR3 length equals 16 residues. CDR3 nucleotides: TGTGCCAGCATTGAGGAGGGCGGGAAGAACACCGGGGAGCTGTTTTTT. This sequence encodes CASIEEGGKNTGELFF.

The chain couples TRBV15 to TRBJ1-1, with unresolved D. V was clipped by 0 bases and J by 1 base, with 6 bases between them. CDR3 length: 14 amino acids. Germline V gives CDR1 LNHNV, CDR2 YYDKDF (reference sequence). The CDR3: CATSRDLQNTEAFF. CDR3 DNA: TGTGCCACCAGCAGAGATCTGCAGAACACTGAAGCTTTCTTT.

The chain uses TRBV27 and TRBJ1-5, with TRBD1 as a possible D gene (5 bases). The V gene's germline CDR1 is MNHEY and CDR2 SMNVEV (reference sequence). The CDR3 runs 16 residues. V lost 5 bases and J 7 bases, leaving 21 bases between the germline ends. The CDR3 nucleotides are TGTGCCAGCAGTAGCGCGCGGCCCGTTCGGGGGCAGCCCCAGCATTTT. This gives the protein CASSSARPVRGQPQHF.

The CDR3 loop reads CAISRENTGELFF. Here the CDR3 DNA reads TGTGCCATATCCCGGGAGAACACCGGGGAGCTGTTTTTT. This chain joins TRBV10-3 and TRBJ2-2; a possible D gene is TRBD2 (5 bases). The length of the CDR3 is 13 residues. Germline-derived CDR1 and CDR2 are ENHRY and SYGVKD. Trimming stripped 9 bases from V and 1 base from J, with 9 bases between.

The V gene is TRBV6-5, the J gene TRBJ1-4, with D possibly being TRBD1 (5 bases). Germline assignment: CDR1 MNHEY and CDR2 SVGAGI. The CDR3 has 14 residues. V was cut by 0 bases and J by 7 bases, with 9 bases left in between. Written as DNA, the CDR3 is TGTGCCAGCAGTTACTCGGGTGGGGGTGAAAAACTGTTTTTT. Protein sequence: CASSYSGGGEKLFF.

The CDR3 nucleotides are TGTGCCAGCAGCTTGGGACTAGCGGGAGTGTACAATGAGCAGTTCTTC. Amino acids: CASSLGLAGVYNEQFF. The chain uses TRBV5-4 and TRBJ2-1, with 12 nucleotides matching TRBD2. The CDR3 runs to 16 residues. V gave up 0 bases and J gave up 4 bases; unmatched junction bases: 2. CDR1 and CDR2 (germline): SGHNT, YYREEE (reference sequence).

This clone was counted a single time. Additional DNA sequences in this sample encode the identical CDR3. The rearrangement joins TRBV5-1 to TRBJ2-7, with D perhaps TRBD1 (5 bases). The V gene's germline CDR1 is SGHRS and CDR2 YFSETQ. The CDR3 consists of 13 residues. Trimming left V 0 bases short and J 1 base short, with 5 bases between. The CDR3, as DNA: TGCGCCAGCAGCTTGGGACAGTCCTACGAGCAGTACTTC. This translates into CASSLGQSYEQYF.

This chain connects TRBV5-1 to TRBJ1-3, with D perhaps matching TRBD1 (6 bases). This CDR3 has 15 amino acids. Trimming stripped 6 bases from V and 4 bases from J, with 17 bases between. In germline, CDR1 is SGHRS, CDR2 YFSETQ. DNA of the CDR3: TGCGCCAGCACCAGGGGTGATGCGTACGGAAACACCATATATTTT. This codes for CASTRGDAYGNTIYF.

On this clone: This CDR3 is also generated by other DNA sequences in the sample. V gene TRBV18 combines with J gene TRBJ2-2; D perhaps matches TRBD2 (7 bases). The germline V and J ends were trimmed by 0 bases and 3 bases, with 11 bases remaining between them. The germline V gene has CDR1 KGHSH and CDR2 LQKENI. The CDR3 sequence is 16 residues long. The chain's CDR3 is CASSPPGGRDTGELFF. DNA for the CDR3: TGTGCCAGCTCACCACCGGGGGGGCGCGACACCGGGGAGCTGTTTTTT.

The genes are TRBV2 and TRBJ1-4; 9 positions match TRBD1. The CDR3 contains 14 residues. Germline assignment: CDR1 SNHLY and CDR2 FYNNEI. After removal of 5 bases from V and 8 bases from J, the junction contained 6 bases not matched to a gene. CDR3 in amino acids: CASSPDRGREKLFF. The CDR3 DNA reads as TGTGCCAGCAGTCCGGACAGGGGAAGGGAAAAACTGTTTTTT.

The V gene is TRBV7-8, the J gene TRBJ2-1; 8 nucleotides agree with TRBD2. CDR3 size: 15 residues. Trimming took 4 bases from V and 4 from J; bases not matched to a gene: 6. Germline V CDR1 and CDR2: SGHVS, FQNEAQ. This CDR3 reads CASSSLAGLYNEQFF. CDR3 sequence (DNA): TGTGCCAGCAGCTCCTTAGCGGGGTTATACAATGAGCAGTTCTTC. The full variable domain, completed using reference TRBV7-8 and TRBJ2-1, is GAGVSQSPRYKVAKRGQDVALRCDPISGHVSLFWYQQALGQGPEFLTYFQNEAQLDKSGLPSDRFFAERPEGSVSTLKIQRTQQEDSAVYLCASSSLAGLYNEQFFGPGTRLTVL.

The chain couples TRBV7-6 to TRBJ2-7; tentative D call: TRBD1 (5 bases). The germline gives CDR1 SGHVS, CDR2 FNYEAQ. The CDR3 is 15 amino acids. Deletions cut 1 base from V and 2 bases from J, with 12 bases between. The CDR3 is CASSLGAGKTYEQYF. Here the CDR3 DNA reads TGTGCCAGCAGCTTAGGAGCAGGGAAGACCTACGAGCAGTACTTC.

The chain couples TRBV11-2 to TRBJ2-2; TRBD1 matches at 8 bases. V was pared by 6 bases and J by 0 bases, with 6 bases of the junction left unmatched. CDR1 and CDR2 (germline): SGHAT, FQNNGV. The CDR3 extends over 16 amino acids. CDR3 region: CASRRNRGSNTGELFF. In nucleotides, the CDR3 is TGTGCCAGCAGGAGGAACAGGGGGTCGAACACCGGGGAGCTGTTTTTT.

The chain combines TRBV6-5 with TRBJ1-4, with 7 bases that match TRBD1. Germline loops: CDR1 MNHEY, CDR2 SVGAGI. V gave up 6 bases and J gave up 5 bases; unmatched junction bases: 6. This CDR3 is 14 amino acids long. CDR3 region: CASRSGTVNEKLFF. The CDR3 DNA is TGTGCCAGCAGGTCCGGGACAGTAAATGAAAAACTGTTTTTT.